This T cell receptor (beta chain) was documented in a study of neurological immune-mediated disorders. Study details: In a group of roughly 34 multiple sclerosis patients, some 31 had the relapsing-remitting type and 3 had the secondary progressive type.

This clonotype has a count of ten or more. The cDNA was generated by 5'RACE with 10-nucleotide random UMIs. Via MiXCR, TCRdb re-called the 5' RACE reads, giving one row per CDR3 protein. The sample includes under 80,000 distinct CDR3 sequences, more than 4% of them seen just once. The TCR originated in a woman aged 50 to 65 with multiple sclerosis. Sequencing input: PBMCs.

CDR3 amino acids: CASSPTSGRSYEQYF. The CDR3 DNA follows: TGCGCCAGCAGCCCTACTAGCGGGCGATCCTACGAGCAGTACTTC. The chain joins TRBV5-1 to TRBJ2-7; TRBD2 aligns across 9 bases. This CDR3 has 15 residues. Trimming took 4 bases from V and 1 from J; bases not matched to a gene: 6. Germline V gene lookup returns CDR1 SGHRS and CDR2 YFSETQ.